Included here is one T cell receptor beta chain sequence, with context. The source of the sample is a study of cytomegalovirus exposure and HLA in healthy donors. Study-level background: A data release that came early held tens of millions of unique TCRs from HLA-typed donors.

PCR was performed using 60 Vbeta and 13 Jbeta primers. Some clones are missing from TCRdb's copy, which holds only in-frame ones; the method was immunoSEQ multiplex PCR. Of about 150,000 clones in the sample, approximately 79% were seen once. The CDR3 has 13 residues. The ends were cut back, 3 bases at V and 3 bases at J, with 7 bases in the middle. Germline V gene data show CDR1 as ENHRY and CDR2 as SYGVKD. The chain joins TRBV10-3 to TRBJ2-3; D is undetermined. Sequenced material: PBMCs. The TCR comes from a man aged 50 or older in good health and CMV-seropositive. The CDR3 bases are TGTGCCATCAGTGAACCTAGGACAGATACGCAGTATTTT. Amino acid sequence: CAISEPRTDTQYF.